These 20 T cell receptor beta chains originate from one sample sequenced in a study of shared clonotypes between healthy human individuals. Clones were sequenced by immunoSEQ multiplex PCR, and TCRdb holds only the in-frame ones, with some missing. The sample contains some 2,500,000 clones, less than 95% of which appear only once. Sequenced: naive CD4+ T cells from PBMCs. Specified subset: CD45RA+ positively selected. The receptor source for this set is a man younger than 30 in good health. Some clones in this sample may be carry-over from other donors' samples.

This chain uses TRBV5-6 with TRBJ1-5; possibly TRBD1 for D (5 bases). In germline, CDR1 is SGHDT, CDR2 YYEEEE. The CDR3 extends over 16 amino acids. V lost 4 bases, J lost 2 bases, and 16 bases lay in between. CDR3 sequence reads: CASSLLAGAGNQPQHF. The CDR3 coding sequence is TGTGCCAGCAGCCTCTTGGCTGGGGCGGGCAATCAGCCCCAGCATTTT.

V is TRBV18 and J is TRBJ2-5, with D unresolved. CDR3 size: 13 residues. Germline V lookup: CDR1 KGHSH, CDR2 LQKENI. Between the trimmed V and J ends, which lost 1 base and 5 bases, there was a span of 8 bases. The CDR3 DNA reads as TGTGCCAGCTCACCACTGAGTTGGGAGACCCAGTACTTC. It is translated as CASSPLSWETQYF.

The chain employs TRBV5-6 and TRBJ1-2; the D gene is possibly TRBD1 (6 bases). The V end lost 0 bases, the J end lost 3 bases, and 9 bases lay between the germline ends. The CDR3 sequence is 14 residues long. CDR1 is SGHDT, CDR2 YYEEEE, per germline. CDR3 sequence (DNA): TGTGCCAGCAGCTTGGATACAGGGCACTATGGCTACACCTTC. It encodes CASSLDTGHYGYTF.

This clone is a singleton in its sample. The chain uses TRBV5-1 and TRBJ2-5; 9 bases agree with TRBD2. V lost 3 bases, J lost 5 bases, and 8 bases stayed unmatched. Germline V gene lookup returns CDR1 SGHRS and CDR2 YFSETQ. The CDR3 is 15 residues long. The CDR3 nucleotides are TGCGCCAGCAGCTCGCCGGGACTAGCCGTGGAGACCCAGTACTTC. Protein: CASSSPGLAVETQYF.

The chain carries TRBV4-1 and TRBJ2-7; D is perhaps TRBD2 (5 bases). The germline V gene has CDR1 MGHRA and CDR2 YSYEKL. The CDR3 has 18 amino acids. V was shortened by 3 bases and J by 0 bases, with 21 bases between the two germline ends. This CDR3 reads CASSQTLGLSASSYEQYF. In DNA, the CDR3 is TGCGCCAGCAGCCAGACCCTCGGGCTTAGCGCGAGCTCCTACGAGCAGTACTTC.

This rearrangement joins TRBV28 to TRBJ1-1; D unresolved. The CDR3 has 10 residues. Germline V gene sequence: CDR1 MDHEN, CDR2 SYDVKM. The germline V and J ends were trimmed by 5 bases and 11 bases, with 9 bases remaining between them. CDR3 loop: CASSDLVAFF. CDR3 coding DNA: TGTGCCAGCAGTGACCTTGTGGCTTTCTTT. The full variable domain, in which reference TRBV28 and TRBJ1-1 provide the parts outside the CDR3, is DVKVTQSSRYLVKRTGEKVFLECVQDMDHENMFWYRQDPGLGLRLIYFSYDVKMKEKGDIPEGYSVSREKKERFSLILESASTNQTSMYLCASSDLVAFFGQGTRLTVV.

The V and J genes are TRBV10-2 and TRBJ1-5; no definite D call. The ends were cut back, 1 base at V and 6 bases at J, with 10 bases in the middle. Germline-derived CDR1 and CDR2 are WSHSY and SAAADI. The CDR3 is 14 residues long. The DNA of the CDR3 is TGCGCCAGCAGTGAGTTTAACGAGGGTCAGCCCCAGCATTTT. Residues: CASSEFNEGQPQHF.

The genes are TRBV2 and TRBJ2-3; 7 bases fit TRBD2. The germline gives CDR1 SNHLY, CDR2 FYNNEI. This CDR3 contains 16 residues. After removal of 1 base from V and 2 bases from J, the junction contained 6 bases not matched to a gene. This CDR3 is CASSEGTSAATDTQYF. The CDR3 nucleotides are TGTGCCAGCAGTGAAGGAACTAGCGCGGCCACAGATACGCAGTATTTT.

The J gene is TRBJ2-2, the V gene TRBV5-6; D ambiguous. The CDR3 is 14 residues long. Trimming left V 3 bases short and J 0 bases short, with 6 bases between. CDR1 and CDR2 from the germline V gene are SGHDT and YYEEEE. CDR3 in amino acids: CASSYAPNTGELFF. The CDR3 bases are TGTGCCAGCAGCTACGCCCCGAACACCGGGGAGCTGTTTTTT.

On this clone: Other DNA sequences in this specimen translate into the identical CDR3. CDR3 sequence (DNA): TGTGCCTGGAGTGGATCTAGCAATCAGCCCCAGCATTTT. Translating gives CAWSGSSNQPQHF. The gene calls are TRBV30 and TRBJ1-5; no reliable D call. Trimming stripped 1 base from V and 0 bases from J, with 4 bases between. This CDR3 region has 13 residues. In germline, CDR1 is GTSNPN, CDR2 SVGIG (reference sequence).

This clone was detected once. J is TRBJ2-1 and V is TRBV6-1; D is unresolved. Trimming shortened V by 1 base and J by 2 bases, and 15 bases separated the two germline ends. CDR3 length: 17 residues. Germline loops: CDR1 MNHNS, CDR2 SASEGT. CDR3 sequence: CASSEVGFQPAYNEQFF. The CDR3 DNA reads TGTGCCAGCAGTGAAGTTGGGTTCCAGCCAGCCTACAATGAGCAGTTCTTC.

DNA for the CDR3: TGTGCCAGTAGAAGGTCTGGGGCCAACGTCCTGACTTTC. Its protein is CASRRSGANVLTF. This chain uses TRBV19 with TRBJ2-6; D not certain. The CDR3 spans 13 residues. V lost 6 bases and J lost 1, with 4 bases in between. Germline V gene sequence: CDR1 LNHDA, CDR2 SQIVND (reference sequence).

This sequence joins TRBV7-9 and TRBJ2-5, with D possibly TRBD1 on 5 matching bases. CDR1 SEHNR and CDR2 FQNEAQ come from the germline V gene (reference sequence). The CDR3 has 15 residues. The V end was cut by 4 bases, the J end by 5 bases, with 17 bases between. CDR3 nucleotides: TGTGCCAGCAGCTCAATCCGGATGGACACGGAGACCCAGTACTTC. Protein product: CASSSIRMDTETQYF.

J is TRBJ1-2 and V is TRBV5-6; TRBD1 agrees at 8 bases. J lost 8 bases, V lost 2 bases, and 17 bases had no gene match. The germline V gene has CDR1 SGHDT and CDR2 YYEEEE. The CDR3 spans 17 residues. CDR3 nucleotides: TGTGCCAGCAGCTTAGGGGGGATGAGACAGGGGCCTTCCGGCTACACCTTC. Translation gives CASSLGGMRQGPSGYTF.

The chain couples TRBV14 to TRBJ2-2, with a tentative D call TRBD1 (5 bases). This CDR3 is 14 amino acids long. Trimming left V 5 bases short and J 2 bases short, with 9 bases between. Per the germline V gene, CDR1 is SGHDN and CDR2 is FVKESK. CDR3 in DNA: TGTGCCAGCAGCTCAGACAGAAACACCGGGGAGCTGTTTTTT. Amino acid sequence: CASSSDRNTGELFF.

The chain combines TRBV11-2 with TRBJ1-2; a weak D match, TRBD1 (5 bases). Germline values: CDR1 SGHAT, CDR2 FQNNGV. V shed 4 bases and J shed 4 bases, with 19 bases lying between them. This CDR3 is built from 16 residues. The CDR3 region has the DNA TGTGCCAGCAGCTCCCCGGGGGGGAAGCAGGCCTATGGCTACACCTTC. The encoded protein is CASSSPGGKQAYGYTF. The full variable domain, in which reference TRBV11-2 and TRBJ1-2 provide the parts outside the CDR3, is EAGVAQSPRYKIIEKRQSVAFWCNPISGHATLYWYQQILGQGPKLLIQFQNNGVVDDSQLPKDRFSAERLKGVDSTLKIQPAKLEDSAVYLCASSSPGGKQAYGYTFGSGTRLTVV.

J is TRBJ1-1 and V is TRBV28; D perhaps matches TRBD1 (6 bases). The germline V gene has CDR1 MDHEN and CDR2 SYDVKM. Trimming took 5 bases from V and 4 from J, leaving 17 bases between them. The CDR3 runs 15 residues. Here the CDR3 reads CASSPLGGGGTEAFF. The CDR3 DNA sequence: TGTGCCAGCAGTCCCCTCGGGGGCGGAGGCACTGAAGCTTTCTTT.

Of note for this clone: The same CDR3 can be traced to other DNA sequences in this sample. The CDR3 is CASSLSYNQPQHF. The CDR3 DNA follows: TGTGCCAGCAGTTTATCGTACAATCAGCCCCAGCATTTT. V is TRBV27 and J is TRBJ1-5, with D uncertain. Germline V gene sequence: CDR1 MNHEY, CDR2 SMNVEV (reference sequence). V lost 0 bases to trimming and J lost 3 bases, with 3 bases between them. The CDR3 loop spans 13 amino acids.

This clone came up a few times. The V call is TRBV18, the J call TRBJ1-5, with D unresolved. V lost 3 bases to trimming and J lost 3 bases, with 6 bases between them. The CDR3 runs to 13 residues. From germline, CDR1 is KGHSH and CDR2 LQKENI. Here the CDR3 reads CASSPTLNQPQHF. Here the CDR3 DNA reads TGTGCCAGCTCACCTACCCTCAATCAGCCCCAGCATTTT.

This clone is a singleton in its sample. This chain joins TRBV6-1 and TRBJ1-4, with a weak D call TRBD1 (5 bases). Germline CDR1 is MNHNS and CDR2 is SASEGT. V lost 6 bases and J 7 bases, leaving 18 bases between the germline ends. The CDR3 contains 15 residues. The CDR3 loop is CASRAIRGSGEKLFF. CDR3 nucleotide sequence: TGTGCCAGCAGGGCTATCCGGGGGTCTGGTGAAAAACTGTTTTTT.